These 19 T cell receptor beta chains were all obtained from the same sample, sequenced in a study of post-analysis software for immune sequencing data. Study findings and constraints: Five or six TRBV segments were significantly more frequent in patients than in controls. TRBV5-6, TRBV5-1 and TRBV20-1 were among these segments.

Included in the TCR beta cDNA libraries were unique molecular identifiers. Via MiXCR, TCRdb re-called the PCR reads, giving one row per CDR3 protein. The table records 650,000 to 900,000 distinct CDR3 sequences, about 43% of them present only once. These TCRs' antigens remain unknown. The sequencing input was blood. These receptors were obtained from a girl between 10 and 17 years old with multiple sclerosis.

The chain uses TRBV4-2 and TRBJ1-6; D call uncertain. Per the germline V gene, CDR1 is LGHNA and CDR2 is YNFKEQ. The length of the CDR3 is 17 residues. V lost 0 bases and J lost 0, with 9 bases in between. Written as DNA, the CDR3 is TGTGCCAGCAGCCAAGAAAGGGAGAGCTCCTATAATTCACCCCTCCACTTT. Translating gives CASSQERESSYNSPLHF.

The V call is TRBV4-1, the J call TRBJ2-7, with 7 bases aligning to TRBD1. Germline V CDR1 and CDR2: MGHRA, YSYEKL. The CDR3 loop spans 17 amino acids. J gave up 2 bases and V 0 bases, and 10 bases lay outside the gene matches. CDR3 in DNA: TGCGCCAGCAGCCAAGATCTCACACAGGGGTCCGCCTACGAGCAGTACTTC. This codes for CASSQDLTQGSAYEQYF.

This chain links TRBV10-3 with TRBJ2-5, with TRBD2 matching 8 bases. This CDR3 spans 14 amino acids. After removal of 6 bases from V and 2 bases from J, the junction contained 5 bases not matched to a gene. Looked up from germline, CDR1 is ENHRY and CDR2 is SYGVKD. CDR3 residues: CAISDSGTQETQYF. CDR3 coding DNA: TGTGCCATCAGCGATAGCGGGACACAAGAGACCCAGTACTTC.

The chain combines TRBV19 with TRBJ2-1; D is uncertain. The CDR3 totals 14 residues. Looked up from germline, CDR1 is LNHDA and CDR2 is SQIVND (reference sequence). Trimming shortened V by 7 bases and J by 5 bases, and 15 bases separated the two germline ends. Here the CDR3 reads CASKASMLNNEQFF. CDR3 sequence (DNA): TGTGCCAGTAAGGCCTCGATGCTAAACAATGAGCAGTTCTTC.

There are a few counts of this clonotype. The V call is TRBV29-1, the J call TRBJ2-5; 13 positions agree with TRBD2. The J call may be faulty, since TRBJ2-7 better matches the DNA end. This CDR3 has 19 amino acids. CDR1 is SQVTM and CDR2 is ANQGSEA in the germline V gene. CDR3 sequence (DNA): TGCAGCGTTGTCACCTCGGGGCACACGGGACTAGCGGGACCTTACGAGCAGTACTTC. Encoded protein: CSVVTSGHTGLAGPYEQYF.

The chain has TRBV20-1 and TRBJ2-1; D not certain. The V gene's germline CDR1 is DFQATT and CDR2 SNEGSKA (reference sequence). Deletions cut 6 bases from V and 6 bases from J, with 9 bases between. The CDR3 is 11 residues long. The CDR3 reads CSALSGNEQFF. In nucleotides, the CDR3 is TGCAGTGCCCTGTCAGGCAATGAGCAGTTCTTC.

The chain has TRBV7-6 and TRBJ2-5, with 7 positions matching TRBD1. CDR3 length: 16 amino acids. The J segment lost 0 bases and the V segment lost 4 bases, leaving 8 bases of the junction unmatched. The germline gives CDR1 SGHVS, CDR2 FNYEAQ. CDR3 DNA sequence: TGTGCCAGCAGCTCAAAAGGGGGCCAGAACCAAGAGACCCAGTACTTC. Protein product: CASSSKGGQNQETQYF. Complete variable domain (other parts from reference TRBV7-6 and TRBJ2-5): GAGVSQSPRYKVTKRGQDVALRCDPISGHVSLYWYRQALGQGPEFLTYFNYEAQQDKSGLPNDRFSAERPEGSISTLTIQRTEQRDSAMYRCASSSKGGQNQETQYFGPGTRLLVL.

This chain connects TRBV15 to TRBJ2-7; perhaps TRBD2 as D (5 bases). The germline CDR1 and CDR2 sequences are LNHNV and YYDKDF (reference sequence). The V and J ends lost 8 bases and 4 bases respectively, with 12 bases between them. The CDR3 extends over 12 amino acids. CDR3 bases: TGTGCCACCGGACGGGGTATTTACGAGCAGTACTTC. This codes for CATGRGIYEQYF.

In this sample, this clonotype turned up once. The chain uses TRBV7-3 and TRBJ2-1, with TRBD1 as a possible D gene (5 bases). Deletions cut 1 base from V and 7 bases from J, with 14 bases between. The germline gives CDR1 SGHTA, CDR2 FQGTGA. The CDR3 is 15 amino acids. The CDR3 spells CASSLNAGLGNEQFF. In DNA, the CDR3 is TGTGCCAGCAGCTTAAATGCAGGGTTGGGAAATGAGCAGTTCTTC. Full variable domain (rest looked up from reference TRBV7-3 and TRBJ2-1): GAGVSQTPSNKVTEKGKYVELRCDPISGHTALYWYRQSLGQGPEFLIYFQGTGAADDSGLPNDRFFAVRPEGSVSTLKIQRTERGDSAVYLCASSLNAGLGNEQFFGPGTRLTVL.

This clonotype has just a few counts. The genes are TRBV15 and TRBJ2-6; no reliable D call. V was trimmed by 0 bases and J by 0 bases, leaving 12 bases between them. The CDR3 extends over 18 amino acids. CDR1 LNHNV and CDR2 YYDKDF come from the germline V gene (reference sequence). The CDR3 region is CATSRDAARPSGANVLTF. CDR3 DNA: TGTGCCACCAGCAGAGATGCGGCTCGTCCCTCTGGGGCCAACGTCCTGACTTTC.

J is TRBJ2-4 and V is TRBV7-3; D is possibly TRBD1 or TRBD2 (5 bases each). The CDR3 length is 15 residues. Trimming left V 2 bases short and J 5 bases short, with 13 bases between. Germline CDR1 is SGHTA and CDR2 is FQGTGA. Written as DNA, the CDR3 is TGTGCCAGCAGCTTAGGTCAGGGAGCGGAAAACATTCAGTACTTC. This translates into CASSLGQGAENIQYF.

The chain carries TRBV5-6 and TRBJ1-5; perhaps TRBD1 as D (5 bases). The V and J ends lost 4 bases and 9 bases respectively, with 14 bases between them. Germline V lookup: CDR1 SGHDT, CDR2 YYEEEE. The CDR3 runs to 13 residues. The CDR3 nucleotides read TGTGCCAGCAGCCCTGGGGGGGGGTCGCCCCAGCATTTT. Its translation: CASSPGGGSPQHF.

This chain connects TRBV2 to TRBJ2-3; D gene unclear. The V end was cut by 6 bases, the J end by 3 bases, with 10 bases between. The CDR3 spans 13 residues. The V gene's germline CDR1 is SNHLY and CDR2 FYNNEI. The CDR3 sequence is CASSPVMTDTQYF. The CDR3 DNA follows: TGTGCCAGCAGCCCGGTTATGACAGATACGCAGTATTTT.

CDR3 amino acids: CASSLVGDTWTSGSRTYEQYF. CDR3 nucleotide sequence: TGTGCCAGCAGCTTAGTGGGGGACACCTGGACTAGCGGGAGCCGTACCTACGAGCAGTACTTC. This chain joins TRBV11-2 and TRBJ2-7; 13 positions match TRBD2. Germline loops: CDR1 SGHAT, CDR2 FQNNGV. The CDR3 totals 21 residues. With V trimmed by 1 base and J by 2 bases, 17 bases remained unmatched.

J is TRBJ1-6 and V is TRBV21-1; the table assigns TRBD1, which was not confirmed against the DNA. TRBV21-1 is shown as a pseudogene. The CDR3 covers 23 residues. Here the CDR3 DNA reads TGTGCCAGCAACACCCCCGCGTTAGACAGGGCCAAAGACGGAAGCTCCTATAATTCACCCCTCCACTTT. As protein: CASNTPALDRAKDGSSYNSPLHF.

This chain links TRBV20-1 with TRBJ2-1; 12 nucleotides align to TRBD2. The CDR3 sequence is 18 residues long. Germline assignment: CDR1 DFQATT and CDR2 SNEGSKA (reference sequence). Germline trimming cut 3 bases from V and 1 base from J; bases unmatched to any gene: 10. Here the CDR3 reads CSASKSSGRAGSYNEQFF. DNA of the CDR3: TGCAGTGCTAGTAAGTCTAGCGGGAGGGCCGGGTCCTACAATGAGCAGTTCTTC.

The table lists this clonotype with a few counts. This chain joins TRBV29-1 and TRBJ2-4; tentative D call: TRBD2 (5 bases). Germline assignment: CDR1 SQVTM and CDR2 ANQGSEA. This CDR3 is 12 amino acids long. Trimming cost V 7 bases and J 7 bases, with 14 bases left between them. The CDR3, as DNA: TGCAGCGGAGCGACCGCTAGCAACATTCAGTACTTC. Residues: CSGATASNIQYF.

This clonotype was seen a handful of times. The CDR3 spells CASSFGLYGYTF. CDR3 nucleotides: TGTGCCAGCAGTTTCGGCCTTTATGGCTACACCTTC. This chain connects TRBV12-3 or TRBV12-4 to TRBJ1-2; D unresolved. V lost 3 bases, J lost 5 bases, and 7 bases lay in between. The CDR3 totals 12 residues.

This clonotype was counted between two and nine times. The chain uses TRBV5-1 and TRBJ2-1; 7 bases align to TRBD2. The germline V gene has CDR1 SGHRS and CDR2 YFSETQ. The V segment lost 0 bases and the J segment 3 bases; nucleotides outside the gene matches: 6. The CDR3 is 16 residues long. CDR3 residues: CASSLGDYRSYNEQFF. The CDR3 coding sequence is TGCGCCAGCAGCTTGGGGGACTACCGGAGCTACAATGAGCAGTTCTTC.